This T cell receptor (beta chain) was sequenced in a study of cytomegalovirus exposure and HLA in healthy donors (TCRdb year 2017). As for the study more broadly: In an earlier analysis of some 610 of the donors, 250 to 350 Gb of sequence data and 95 million to 130 million unique TCR beta sequences from 180 million or so T cells were reported. Roughly 300 gigabases of sequencing data and approximately 85 million unique TCR sequences were included in an early release covering under 650 HLA-typed donors. Among the 398 genotyped donors, about 85% belonged to the genetic ancestry cluster associated with self-reported Caucasian donors. The aim of the study was to test whether cataloging public T cell receptors could identify signatures of past pathogen exposure. The T cell repertoires of several hundred subjects were profiled by immunosequencing and related to cytomegalovirus serostatus. Besides the first cohort of some 670 subjects, a separate validation cohort made up of over a hundred different subjects was used. The study combined high-throughput TCR immunosequencing, statistical association of individual TCRs with disease status, and machine learning to predict cytomegalovirus infection status. In a later analysis, previously published TCR beta repertoires from 666 donors were re-analyzed and high-resolution HLA genotyping was added so that TCR occurrence patterns could be studied. In the later analysis, no new phenotypic data were used to find candidate immune exposures; instead, reliance was placed on TCR beta sequences and their occurrence across donors. An earlier analysis of some 500 of the donors used high-throughput TCR beta sequencing to judge whether each TCR beta V gene segment behaved as functional or pseudogenic. Donor age, sex, ethnicity and CMV serostatus were compiled alongside the repertoire data. A later genetic analysis took genome-wide SNP genotypes for about 65% of the 666 donors and used that subset as a discovery cohort. All discovery cohort repertoires had been generated on a single sequencing platform. Class I and class II HLA loci were covered by the typing at four-digit resolution. Typing coverage varied by locus: roughly 629-640 donors for A, B, C, DRB1 and DQB1; 522 for DQA1; 600 to 610 for DPA1; 400 to 480 for DPB1. Because of strong linkage in the cohort, five DR-DQ haplotypes were treated as single units for association and clustering. Across some 400 genotyped donors of the cohort, an average of about 240,000 unique TCR beta nucleotide sequences per donor were sequenced, and approximately 19% of those sequences were non-productive.

Libraries were built with the immunoSEQ multiplex PCR assay. For the multiplex PCR, a mixture combining 60 forward primers for TCR Vbeta segments and 13 reverse primers for TCR Jbeta segments was used. Amplification of the CDR3 region of rearranged TCR beta genes was performed with a multiplex PCR assay on genomic DNA. The Illumina HiSeq System was used to sequence the amplified TCR beta libraries as 87-base-pair reads. In the authors' own workflow: A later analysis tallied roughly 78 million unique TCR beta chains across the 666 repertoires, and around 12 million of those chains were shared by two or more donors. To remove PCR and sequencing errors, raw reads were error-corrected and collapsed into unique sequences using a nearest-neighbor algorithm that merged closely related sequences. CDR3 sequences were aligned to IMGT reference sequences to assign V, D and J gene segments. Each retained sequence needed at least a six-nucleotide match to both a V gene segment and a J gene segment. A rearrangement was called productive if the CDR3 had no stop codons and remained in frame with V and J, and every other rearrangement was called non-productive. CDR3 was defined according to IMGT convention as the region running from the second conserved V-encoded cysteine to the conserved J-encoded phenylalanine. Sequences without an unambiguous match to a single V gene segment were excluded from the earlier analysis of 500 to 700 of the donors. In an earlier analysis of more than 500 of the donors, a V segment was called functional when productive rearrangements were above 56.7%, and segregating when the standard deviation between donors exceeded 5%. A statistical classification framework was built to diagnose cytomegalovirus status from the catalog of TCR beta chain sequences. In a later analysis, TCR nucleotide sequences were compared against IMGT/GENE-DB human TR gene sequences so that V and J genes could be assigned. Using the TCRdist pipeline, a later analysis assigned CDR3 sequences along with most-parsimonious VDJ recombination scenarios. In a later analysis, each TCR beta chain was defined by its CDR3 amino acid sequence together with its V-gene family, and reads lacking a unique V-gene family were excluded. As a way to deal with suspected cross-contamination and a sequencing artifact, a later analysis dropped over 550 nucleotide sequences that were highly shared and had low generation probability. In a later analysis, a clonal expansion index was calculated for each public chain from normalized within-repertoire ranks of inferred template counts. In a later analysis, generation probabilities were computed using a VDJ recombination model fitted to out-of-frame rearrangements, and the results were checked against IGoR. In a later analysis, TCR-TCR, TCR-HLA and TCR-CMV co-occurrence was scored with hypergeometric tests, and a repertoire-size bias correction was applied to TCR pairs. False discovery rates were estimated in a later analysis by permuting HLA or CMV assignments 20 times. In a later analysis, co-occurring TCRs were grouped with DBSCAN, and TCRdist sequence similarity was added when clustering was performed within HLA-allele-positive subsets. Repertoires with fewer than 30,000 or more than 120,000 public chains, plus five repertoires with anomalous nucleotide sharing, were excluded from co-occurrence clustering. TCRdb retrieved this table from immuneACCESS and kept in-frame rearrangements only. Not all clones are present; in checked studies, unresolved V genes account for under half, and no reason is known for the remainder. V and J calls and clone size are given by that table; D and trimming were obtained from the DNA. This sample is represented by more than 100,000 clones; more than 70% of them were singletons. The ten biggest clones cover less than 0.25% of the sample.

The CDR3 has 15 amino acids, counting the end cysteine and phenylalanine. The CDR3 DNA has 45 bases and is translated from base 1. V loses 6 bases at its end and J loses 2 bases; junction bases beyond the gene matches: 10. In the germline V gene, CDR1 corresponds to MDHEN and CDR2 to SYDVKM. The cohort consisted of 666 healthy bone marrow donors. Cohort members were all nominally healthy when sampled, although unrecorded immune exposures were likely present. The donor tested CMV seronegative and was one of the 352 seronegative cohort members. Every donor gave a peripheral blood sample, and the peripheral blood mononuclear cells from that sample were used for TCR beta sequencing. The Qiagen DNeasy Blood Extraction Kit was used to extract genomic DNA from the blood cell samples. Concerning this clone: Its antigen remains undetermined. No much larger clonotype is one base removed from it; base qualities were not supplied.

Study-wide findings and limitations: V-gene and J-gene trimming of TCR beta chains was associated with a missense DCLRE1C variant in a later genetic analysis, and the association was replicated in an independent cohort. Across donors, most TCR sequences were observed very rarely, whereas some public TCRs were present in many individuals. According to a later analysis, most CMV-associated TCR beta chains appeared to be HLA-restricted, and the HLA associations seemed to be driven largely by CMV exposure. In a later analysis, the rate of TCR association differed among HLA loci, with DRB1 alleles having the most associated TCRs and HLA-C alleles having the fewest. At a false discovery rate of 0.05, a later analysis linked 15,000 to 20,000 TCR beta sequences to specific HLA alleles. The classifier was reported to diagnose cytomegalovirus status with high specificity and sensitivity in both the original and validation cohorts. The 87-base-pair reads could not distinguish some IMGT-functional V segments, including TRBV6-2 and TRBV6-3, so those segments were excluded. Because HLA typing was missing for some donors at each locus, association tests included only the typed subset. Approximately 18 rarely observed V segments, including chromosome 9 orphons, were excluded from the earlier analysis of several hundred of the donors because counts were too low. The study gave a list of about 170 TCR beta chains associated with cytomegalovirus. In a later analysis, HLA-associated TCR beta chains were found to be more clonally expanded and to have lower generation probabilities than equally common non-associated chains. Correlated functional status among segregating V segments might be attributable to linkage disequilibrium, but an unknown experimental factor could not be ruled out. It was suggested by the authors that the approach could potentially be generalized to other disease states and immunological phenotypes. In a later genetic analysis, fewer N-insertions in productive TCRs were reported among donors in an Asian-associated ancestry cluster than the 666-donor mean. The sequencing pipeline was judged likely to have produced a cluster of highly shared sequence variants as a technical artifact. In an earlier analysis of 450 to 750 of the donors, most TCR beta V segments appeared in productive rearrangements about 90% or about 30% of the time, broadly matching IMGT annotations. Assigning TCR associations to individual alleles was difficult when HLA alleles, especially DR and DQ, strongly co-occurred. A few of the identified cytomegalovirus-associated TCR beta chains were confirmed in vitro to be specific for cytomegalovirus antigens. This cohort had only TCR beta chains sequenced, and the lack of alpha or paired-chain data limited which features could be detected. In a later analysis, several top co-occurrence clusters were reported to appear linked to parvovirus B19, influenza, CMV and Epstein-Barr virus. Roughly uniform sequencing depth across donors was assumed in presence/absence analyses, although this assumption may not hold. A further reported finding was that TCR beta sequences accurately predicted the HLA-A and HLA-B alleles for most subjects in the first cohort. Immune exposure information for the cohort was limited to CMV serostatus.

This TCR was sampled from a man aged 45-60 years in good health and CMV-seronegative. The V gene is TRBV28 and the J gene is TRBJ2-7, and TRBD1 aligns with 7 junction nucleotides. Sequenced sample: PBMCs. The bases read TGTGCCAGCAGCAGAGATCGGGACAGCCCCTACGAGCAGTACTTC. Its translation reads: CASSRDRDSPYEQYF.